The entry that follows covers one T cell receptor (beta chain) sequence. The antigen remains unidentified. A read error may explain this, as a much larger clone is one base away. These data are taken from a study of blood T cells in healthy people across ages. Per germline, CDR1 SQVTM and CDR2 ANQGSEA. This CDR3 region has 14 residues. Findings of the study overall: Not knowing donor CMV status may have confounded expanded clonotype changes.

With a J-beta primer mix and a sample-barcoded 5' primer, a second PCR ran 7 to 11 cycles. Each cDNA molecule received a tag from a template-switch adaptor that had 12 random nucleotides. Using its own MiXCR run on the 5' RACE reads, TCRdb lists one record per CDR3 protein. The repertoire holds about 1.1 million distinct CDR3 sequences, with more than 30% as singletons. The chain combines TRBV29-1 with TRBJ2-1; TRBD2 is a possible D gene (6 bases). This receptor was obtained from a man younger than 30 in good health. The specimen sequenced was blood. For the CDR3, the DNA is TGCGGCGCCGCAGCGGGTAGCTCCTACAATGAGCAGTTCTTC. Encoded protein: CGAAAGSSYNEQFF.